This T cell receptor (beta chain) was found in a study of T-cell reconstitution after alpha-beta-depleted transplantation in children. This clonotype was detected only a few times. The CDR3 is 14 residues long. V dropped 4 bases and J dropped 4 bases, with 13 bases sitting between them. CDR1 is MGHDK and CDR2 is SYGVNS in the germline V gene. During its preparation, the TCRbeta library received unique molecular identifiers. Using its own MiXCR run on the PCR reads, TCRdb lists one record per CDR3 protein. The table shows hundreds of thousands of distinct CDR3 sequences, with around 12% occurring only once.

The input for sequencing was PBMCs from the stem cell graft donor, taken from the stem cell graft. The rearrangement joins TRBV25-1 to TRBJ2-5, with a tentative D call TRBD2 (6 bases). This clonotype originated in a human donor who donated a stem cell graft to a child with combined immunodeficiency. This CDR3 reads CASSVEGVRETQYF. The CDR3, as DNA: TGTGCCAGCAGTGTGGAGGGTGTGAGAGAGACCCAGTACTTC.